This T cell receptor beta chain was observed in a study of blood T cell repertoires in COVID-19. Study as a whole: Collection of acute and convalescent COVID-19 samples took place in the United States, Italy and Spain.

CDR3 length: 15 residues. With 4 bases clipped from V and 6 bases from J, the junction kept 10 bases outside the gene matches. The V gene's germline CDR1 is SGHDT and CDR2 YYEEEE. TCRdb keeps only in-frame clones here, not all; method: immunoSEQ multiplex PCR. The repertoire has about 81,000 clones, 86% of them found once; the top ten carry around a quarter. Sequencing was carried out using peripheral blood. The chain combines TRBV5-6 with TRBJ2-7; 10 nucleotides align to TRBD2. The clonotype originates from a human donor in a cohort sampled during active COVID-19. This chain's CDR3 is CASSEGLAVLGEQYF. The CDR3 DNA sequence: TGTGCCAGCAGCGAAGGACTAGCGGTGTTAGGCGAGCAGTACTTC.